The 14 T cell receptor beta chains below come from one sample, sequenced in a study of OX40 agonist ivuxolimab in advanced cancers. The protocol was immunoSEQ multiplex PCR, while the TCRdb copy is restricted to in-frame clones and leaves out a portion. The sample yields 35,000 to 40,000 clones, approximately 90% seen once. The specimen comprised CD4+ or CD8+ T cells sorted from blood, sampled in a trial of the OX40 agonist ivuxolimab. The receptors shown here come from an adult with an advanced solid tumor such as melanoma, head and neck, liver or kidney cancer.

This sequence joins TRBV6-5 and TRBJ1-5, with unresolved D. The V gene lost 2 bases and the J gene lost 0 bases, with 8 bases spanning the gap. Per germline, CDR1 MNHEY and CDR2 SVGAGI. The CDR3 has 15 amino acids. The CDR3 loop is CASSYRKDSNQPQHF. CDR3 coding DNA: TGTGCCAGCAGTTACCGGAAAGATAGCAATCAGCCCCAGCATTTT.

The genes are TRBV28 and TRBJ2-1; 12 positions match TRBD1. Germline V gene lookup returns CDR1 MDHEN and CDR2 SYDVKM. With V trimmed by 2 bases and J by 8 bases, 7 bases remained unmatched. The CDR3 is 16 residues long. The DNA of the CDR3 is TGTGCCAGCAGTTTACGGGGACAGGGGGCTTGTTATGAGCAGTTCTTC. The encoded protein is CASSLRGQGACYEQFF.

Details on this clone: This CDR3 is also generated by other DNA sequences in the sample. The chain joins TRBV11-2 to TRBJ2-5, with TRBD2 identical over 8 bases. CDR1 is SGHAT, CDR2 FQNNGV, per germline. The V segment lost 0 bases and the J segment 4 bases; nucleotides outside the gene matches: 4. This CDR3 contains 15 residues. The CDR3 region has the DNA TGTGCCAGCAGCTTAGAAGCGGGAGAGAGAGAGACCCAGTACTTC. Its translation: CASSLEAGERETQYF.

This clone was observed a few times. The chain couples TRBV9 to TRBJ1-3; TRBD1 agrees at 9 bases. CDR3 size: 17 residues. Germline CDR1 SGDLS, CDR2 YYNGEE. V lost 0 bases, J lost 7 bases, and 11 bases stayed unmatched. The CDR3 region is CASSVDSGQGEVNTIYF. The CDR3 DNA follows: TGTGCCAGCAGCGTAGATTCGGGACAGGGTGAAGTGAACACCATATATTTT.

The V and J genes are TRBV9 and TRBJ2-5; 9 positions agree with TRBD2. Per germline, CDR1 SGDLS and CDR2 YYNGEE. Trimming at V came to 0 bases and at J to 5 bases, leaving 8 bases not matched to a gene. This CDR3 has 16 residues. CDR3 DNA sequence: TGTGCCAGCAGCGTAGAGGCTAGCGGGATGGGGGAGACCCAGTACTTC. The encoded protein is CASSVEASGMGETQYF.

The chain links TRBV6-5 to TRBJ2-3; no definite D call. From germline, CDR1 is MNHEY and CDR2 SVGAGI. CDR3 length: 12 amino acids. V shed 5 bases and J shed 10 bases, with 13 bases lying between them. CDR3 bases: TGTGCCAGCAGTCCAACGCTGGGTGCGCAGTATTTT. The encoded protein is CASSPTLGAQYF.

This clone showed up just once. The rearrangement joins TRBV6-1 to TRBJ2-7, with 7 bases fitting TRBD2. CDR1 is MNHNS, CDR2 SASEGT, per germline. V trimming: 2 bases; J trimming: 6 bases; junction bases outside the gene matches: 10. The CDR3 consists of 15 residues. The chain's CDR3 is CASSEFVAGVSEQYF. CDR3 coding DNA: TGTGCCAGCAGTGAATTTGTGGCGGGAGTATCCGAGCAGTACTTC.

The rearrangement uses TRBV7-9 and TRBJ1-1; D is uncertain. V was shortened by 5 bases and J by 1 base, with 14 bases between the two germline ends. Germline V gives CDR1 SEHNR, CDR2 FQNEAQ (reference sequence). The CDR3 covers 15 residues. Written as DNA, the CDR3 is TGTGCCAGCAGCCCCTCCGTCCCTGGGAACACTGAAGCTTTCTTT. Its protein is CASSPSVPGNTEAFF.

V usage is TRBV13 and J usage is TRBJ2-5; tentative D call: TRBD2 (5 bases). V lost 1 base and J lost 7, with 16 bases in between. CDR3 length: 15 amino acids. Germline CDR1 is PRHDT and CDR2 is FYEKMQ (reference sequence). The chain's CDR3 is CASSLEGSSERTQYF. The CDR3 nucleotides are TGTGCCAGCAGCTTAGAAGGTAGTAGCGAGAGGACCCAGTACTTC. Based on the CDR3 plus reference TRBV13 and TRBJ2-5, the full variable domain is AAGVIQSPRHLIKEKRETATLKCYPIPRHDTVYWYQQGPGQDPQFLISFYEKMQSDKGSIPDRFSAQQFSDYHSELNMSSLELGDSALYFCASSLEGSSERTQYFGPGTRLLVL.

The chain has TRBV7-6 and TRBJ1-1, with D unclear. The CDR3 runs to 13 residues. Germline values: CDR1 SGHVS, CDR2 FNYEAQ. Trimming removed 4 bases from V and 6 bases from J, with 12 bases in between. The CDR3 nucleotides are TGTGCCAGCAGCTCCCATGAGGGCGCTGAAGCTTTCTTT. It specifies CASSSHEGAEAFF.

The rearrangement joins TRBV6-1 to TRBJ1-1; the D gene is possibly TRBD1 (5 bases). This CDR3 is 15 amino acids long. Germline V lookup: CDR1 MNHNS, CDR2 SASEGT. Deletions cut 2 bases from V and 3 bases from J, with 13 bases between. The DNA of the CDR3 is TGTGCCAGCAGTGAAACAAAGGGGCAGGACACTGAAGCTTTCTTT. Residues: CASSETKGQDTEAFF.

This clone came up once. This chain links TRBV30 with TRBJ1-4; no definite D call. The ends were cut back, 4 bases at V and 7 bases at J, with 19 bases in the middle. The CDR3 totals 15 residues. The germline gives CDR1 GTSNPN, CDR2 SVGIG (reference sequence). CDR3 in amino acids: CAWTHSVGVAEKLFF. The CDR3 bases are TGTGCCTGGACCCATTCGGTGGGAGTCGCTGAAAAACTGTTTTTT.

This clone was seen once. The rearrangement uses TRBV21-1 and TRBJ1-1. TRBV21-1 is labeled a pseudogene. The CDR3 spans 21 residues. In DNA, the CDR3 is TGTGCCAGCAGCAAGGGGCCGGGGATTGGGGGTCACCGGTTAATAGGCACTGAAGCTTTCTTT. This sequence encodes CASSKGPGIGGHRLIGTEAFF.

The CDR3 sequence: CASSLSGRGEQFF. The CDR3 DNA is TGTGCCAGCAGCCTGAGCGGGAGGGGTGAGCAGTTCTTC. The genes are TRBV7-9 and TRBJ2-1, with 10 bases matching TRBD2. Germline values: CDR1 SEHNR, CDR2 FQNEAQ (reference sequence). The CDR3 spans 13 residues. V lost 5 bases and J lost 9; bases outside the gene matches: 4.